This entry lists 3 T cell receptor beta chains sequenced from one sample in a study of high-grade serous ovarian cancer treatment subgroups. The tumor samples were collected prior to definitive surgery or chemotherapy. Sequencing was performed with immunoSEQ multiplex PCR; in TCRdb, only in-frame clones are kept and a portion is missing. The sample comprises some 20,000 clones, approximately 81% of which are singletons, and approximately 6% rests with the top ten. The specimen sequenced was tumor tissue. The receptors shown here come from a human donor with high-grade serous ovarian cancer.

This rearrangement joins TRBV7-9 to TRBJ2-1; 11 bases align to TRBD1. V dropped 2 bases and J dropped 15; count of bases not matched to a gene: 9. This CDR3 has 14 amino acids. CDR1 and CDR2 from the germline V gene are SEHNR and FQNEAQ (reference sequence). CDR3 amino acids: CASSLTRTGGFPFF. CDR3 coding DNA: TGTGCCAGCAGCTTAACCCGGACAGGGGGCTTTCCGTTCTTC. Based on the CDR3 plus reference TRBV7-9 and TRBJ2-1, the full variable domain is DTGVSQNPRHKITKRGQNVTFRCDPISEHNRLYWYRQTLGQGPEFLTYFQNEAQLEKSRLLSDRFSAERPKGSFSTLEIQRTEQGDSAMYLCASSLTRTGGFPFFGPGTRLTVL.

The chain couples TRBV19 to TRBJ2-1; TRBD1 is a possible D gene (6 bases). This CDR3 spans 15 amino acids. Looked up from germline, CDR1 is LNHDA and CDR2 is SQIVND (reference sequence). The V and J ends lost 6 bases and 0 bases respectively, with 12 bases between them. CDR3 coding DNA: TGTGCCAGTAGATTAGGACAGAGCTCCTACAATGAGCAGTTCTTC. Protein sequence: CASRLGQSSYNEQFF.

The chain couples TRBV6-5 to TRBJ1-1, with 9 bases matching TRBD1. CDR3 length: 15 amino acids. CDR1 and CDR2 from the germline V gene are MNHEY and SVGAGI. With 5 bases clipped from V and 6 bases from J, the junction kept 10 bases outside the gene matches. The CDR3 DNA sequence: TGTGCCAGCAGTACGCACCCGGACAGGGGACCTGAAGCTTTCTTT. It translates to CASSTHPDRGPEAFF.